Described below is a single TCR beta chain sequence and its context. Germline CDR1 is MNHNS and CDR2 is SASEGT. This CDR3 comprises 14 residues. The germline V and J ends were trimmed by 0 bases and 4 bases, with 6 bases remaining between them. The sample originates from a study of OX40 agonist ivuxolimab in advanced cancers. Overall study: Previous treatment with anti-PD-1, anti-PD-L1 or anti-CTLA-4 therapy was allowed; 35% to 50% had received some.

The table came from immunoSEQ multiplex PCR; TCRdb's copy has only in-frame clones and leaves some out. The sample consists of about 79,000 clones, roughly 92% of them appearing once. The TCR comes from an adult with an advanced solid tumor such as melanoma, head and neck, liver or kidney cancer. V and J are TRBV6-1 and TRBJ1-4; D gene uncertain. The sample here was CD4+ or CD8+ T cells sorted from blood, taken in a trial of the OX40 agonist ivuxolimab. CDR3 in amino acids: CASSEAGVNEKLFF. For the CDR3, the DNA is TGTGCCAGCAGTGAAGCTGGTGTTAATGAAAAACTGTTTTTT.